The 17 T cell receptor beta chains presented below share a single source sample, sequenced in a study of shared clonotypes between healthy human individuals. Sequencing used immunoSEQ multiplex PCR; TCRdb keeps in-frame clones, though not all of them. This table holds about a million clones, approximately 75% found once. Sequenced sample: memory CD4+ T cells from PBMCs. Noted subset: CD45RA-negative fraction. The receptors stem from a man younger than 35 in good health. Some clones in this sample may be carry-over from other donors' samples.

The rearrangement uses TRBV6-5 and TRBJ2-1, with TRBD2 as a possible D gene (6 bases). Germline-derived CDR1 and CDR2 are MNHEY and SVGAGI. The CDR3 is 15 amino acids. Trimming cost V 10 bases and J 5 bases, with 21 bases left between them. CDR3 nucleotide sequence: TGTGCCATCCTGGACCGGGACTCTCATGACAATGAGCAGTTCTTC. Its protein is CAILDRDSHDNEQFF.

This sequence joins TRBV5-1 and TRBJ2-1; 9 bases map to TRBD2. The CDR3 has 15 residues. Germline V gene lookup returns CDR1 SGHRS and CDR2 YFSETQ. The V and J ends lost 4 bases and 5 bases, in that order; junction bases with no gene match: 7. CDR3: CASSALAGLDNEQFF. The DNA for the CDR3 is TGCGCCAGCAGCGCCCTAGCGGGGCTAGACAATGAGCAGTTCTTC.

This clone has a handful of counts. The chain employs TRBV18 and TRBJ1-2; D not certain. The CDR3 is made up of 13 amino acids. Germline CDR1 is KGHSH and CDR2 is LQKENI. Trimming removed 5 bases from V and 8 bases from J, with 15 bases in between. The CDR3 DNA reads TGTGCCAGCTCATCCCTGACTATTGAGGGCTACACCTTC. Protein sequence: CASSSLTIEGYTF.

This clone turned up a few times. The J gene is TRBJ1-2, the V gene TRBV30, with D hard to call. This CDR3 has 11 residues. CDR1 GTSNPN and CDR2 SVGIG come from the germline V gene (reference sequence). Trimming removed 7 bases at V and 6 bases at J, with 12 bases between. DNA of the CDR3: TGTGCCTCACTTAAAGTAAATGGCTACACCTTC. It yields the protein CASLKVNGYTF.

This clone was counted a single time. The chain has TRBV27 and TRBJ2-7; D possibly corresponds to TRBD1 (6 bases). V shed 7 bases and J shed 5 bases, with 18 bases lying between them. Germline V CDR1 and CDR2: MNHEY, SMNVEV (reference sequence). The CDR3 contains 14 residues. The CDR3 sequence: CASTRKQGIDEQYF. Written as DNA, the CDR3 is TGTGCCAGCACCAGGAAACAGGGTATCGACGAGCAGTACTTC.

This chain joins TRBV6-6 and TRBJ1-2; 9 bases map to TRBD1. Germline V gives CDR1 MNHNY, CDR2 SVGAGI (reference sequence). J lost 6 bases, V lost 2 bases, and 7 bases had no gene match. The CDR3 consists of 15 residues. The CDR3: CASSYAPTGGDGYTF. The CDR3 nucleotides read TGTGCCAGCAGTTACGCTCCGACAGGGGGGGATGGCTACACCTTC.

V and J are TRBV7-3 and TRBJ2-7; the D gene is possibly TRBD2 (6 bases). Germline values: CDR1 SGHTA, CDR2 FQGTGA. The V gene lost 1 base and the J gene lost 3 bases, with 13 bases spanning the gap. The CDR3 loop spans 15 amino acids. CDR3 nucleotide sequence: TGTGCCAGCAGCTTAAGTGGCGGGAACTACTACGAGCAGTACTTC. Amino acids: CASSLSGGNYYEQYF. Full variable domain (rest looked up from reference TRBV7-3 and TRBJ2-7): GAGVSQTPSNKVTEKGKYVELRCDPISGHTALYWYRQSLGQGPEFLIYFQGTGAADDSGLPNDRFFAVRPEGSVSTLKIQRTERGDSAVYLCASSLSGGNYYEQYFGPGTRLTVT.

The chain links TRBV28 to TRBJ1-3; weak D call: TRBD1 (5 bases). V was trimmed by 8 bases and J by 3 bases, leaving 8 bases between them. Germline CDR1 is MDHEN and CDR2 is SYDVKM. This CDR3 comprises 12 residues. CDR3 DNA: TGTGCCAGCGGGGGTGTTGGAAACACCATATATTTT. Its protein product is CASGGVGNTIYF.

The chain is built from TRBV7-8 and TRBJ2-1; 7 bases match TRBD2. V gave up 4 bases and J gave up 10 bases; unmatched junction bases: 4. In germline, CDR1 is SGHVS, CDR2 FQNEAQ. This CDR3 region has 12 residues. The CDR3 here is CASSSLGGEQFF. CDR3 nucleotides: TGTGCCAGCAGCTCCCTCGGGGGGGAGCAGTTCTTC.

Many counts were recorded for this clone. The genes are TRBV30 and TRBJ1-2; unclear D gene. The CDR3 spans 12 residues. Germline CDR1 is GTSNPN and CDR2 is SVGIG (reference sequence). With 5 bases removed from V and 8 bases from J, the gap between germline ends came to 15 bases. The CDR3 DNA follows: TGTGCCTGGCCCCGGGCCCTTGGCGGCTACACCTTC. Amino acid sequence: CAWPRALGGYTF.

This clone was observed a single time. The V call is TRBV30, the J call TRBJ1-5, with D tentatively TRBD1 (6 bases). Germline V lookup: CDR1 GTSNPN, CDR2 SVGIG (reference sequence). The CDR3 is 15 amino acids. V lost 2 bases and J lost 2, with 13 bases in between. The CDR3 coding sequence is TGTGCCTGGAGTCCCACGGACAGCCGCAATCAGCCCCAGCATTTT. As protein: CAWSPTDSRNQPQHF.

The CDR3 coding sequence is TGTGCCAGCAGCCCGTGGGTGAGAGGGGAGGGCTACACCTTC. Its protein product is CASSPWVRGEGYTF. The V call is TRBV9, the J call TRBJ1-2; D may be TRBD1 (5 bases). The CDR3 sequence is 14 residues long. V was pared by 4 bases and J by 8 bases, with 18 bases between. Per germline, CDR1 SGDLS and CDR2 YYNGEE.

This sequence joins TRBV11-2 and TRBJ2-7, with D perhaps matching TRBD2 (5 bases). The CDR3 covers 15 residues. CDR1 is SGHAT, CDR2 FQNNGV, per germline. V was trimmed by 3 bases and J by 4 bases, leaving 16 bases between them. CDR3 sequence reads: CASSFRNKRLYEQYF. CDR3 sequence (DNA): TGTGCCAGCAGCTTCAGGAATAAGCGGTTATACGAGCAGTACTTC.

J is TRBJ2-7 and V is TRBV9; TRBD1 agrees at 8 bases. Germline V lookup: CDR1 SGDLS, CDR2 YYNGEE. The CDR3 runs to 16 residues. J gave up 7 bases and V 4 bases, and 16 bases lay outside the gene matches. The DNA for the CDR3 is TGTGCCAGCAGCCTTGGGACAGGCAGAATTAGGGGGGAGCAGTACTTC. Encoded protein: CASSLGTGRIRGEQYF.

The chain joins TRBV6-6 to TRBJ2-2; TRBD2 matches at 9 bases. CDR1 and CDR2 from the germline V gene are MNHNY and SVGAGI (reference sequence). The CDR3 contains 16 residues. With V trimmed by 6 bases and J by 4 bases, 9 bases remained unmatched. This CDR3 is CASSPRSGRSTGELFF. The CDR3 coding sequence is TGTGCCAGCAGCCCCCGTAGCGGGAGATCCACCGGGGAGCTGTTTTTT.

J is TRBJ2-2 and V is TRBV11-3; D possibly matches TRBD1 or TRBD2 (5 bases each). Per germline, CDR1 SGHNT and CDR2 YENEEA. V shed 1 base and J shed 5 bases, with 8 bases lying between them. There are 14 residues in the CDR3. CDR3 in amino acids: CASSLGGDTGELFF. CDR3 sequence (DNA): TGTGCCAGCAGCTTAGGAGGGGATACCGGGGAGCTGTTTTTT.

This chain uses TRBV7-2 with TRBJ2-7; 7 bases are shared with TRBD2. V dropped 5 bases and J dropped 3; count of bases not matched to a gene: 10. CDR3 length: 15 residues. CDR1 and CDR2 from the germline V gene are SGHTA and FQGNSA. The CDR3: CASSHPRRENYEQYF. CDR3 bases: TGTGCCAGCAGCCACCCGAGGCGGGAGAACTACGAGCAGTACTTC.